A single sample is the source of the 25 T cell receptor beta chains below, sequenced in a study of T cells in Graves' hyperthyroidism and ophthalmopathy. Amplified TCR beta CDR3 regions came from RNA transcripts. Using the HTBI primer set, a first-round RT-PCR was run on the TCR CDR3. TCRdb recomputed calls from the multiplex PCR reads with MiXCR, one row per CDR3 protein. Of about 350,000 distinct CDR3 sequences listed, roughly 15% are singletons. The specimen was blood. The receptors here all came from a woman in her thirties or forties with Graves' ophthalmopathy.

This clonotype was recorded many times. The chain joins TRBV6-1 to TRBJ2-2; 10 positions match TRBD2. The CDR3 is 15 residues long. With V trimmed by 5 bases and J by 6 bases, 6 bases remained unmatched. Germline CDR1 and CDR2: MNHNS and SASEGT. The CDR3 reads CASSSSGGWPGELFF. CDR3 nucleotide sequence: TGTGCCAGCAGTTCTAGCGGGGGATGGCCCGGGGAGCTGTTTTTT.

This clonotype was detected only once. The CDR3 DNA sequence: TGTGCCAGCACCCCAAGGGCTAGCGGGAAGACCCAGTACTTC. It translates to CASTPRASGKTQYF. V usage is TRBV2 and J usage is TRBJ2-5, with 9 bases identical to TRBD2. The germline CDR1 and CDR2 sequences are SNHLY and FYNNEI. V lost 7 bases, J lost 6 bases, and 9 bases stayed unmatched. CDR3 size: 14 residues.

This rearrangement joins TRBV18 to TRBJ1-1; perhaps TRBD1 as D (5 bases). V lost 6 bases to trimming and J lost 3 bases, with 8 bases between them. Germline CDR1 is KGHSH and CDR2 is LQKENI. This CDR3 contains 12 residues. The CDR3 DNA follows: TGTGCCAGCTCGGAGACAGACACTGAAGCTTTCTTT. Translating it yields CASSETDTEAFF.

This clonotype was seen ten or more times. V and J are TRBV29-1 and TRBJ2-7; 7 nucleotides match TRBD1. V lost 6 bases, J lost 3 bases, and 5 bases stayed unmatched. Germline CDR1 and CDR2: SQVTM and ANQGSEA. This CDR3 has 12 amino acids. The CDR3 region is CSVTGQNYEQYF. In DNA form, the CDR3 reads TGCAGCGTGACGGGACAGAACTACGAGCAGTACTTC.

The chain links TRBV6-1 to TRBJ2-6, with D tentatively TRBD2 (5 bases). The germline V and J ends were trimmed by 4 bases and 0 bases, with 7 bases remaining between them. This CDR3 has 15 amino acids. Looked up from germline, CDR1 is MNHNS and CDR2 is SASEGT. The CDR3 spells CASSGGSSGANVLTF. DNA for the CDR3: TGTGCCAGCAGTGGAGGGAGCTCTGGGGCCAACGTCCTGACTTTC.

This clonotype was counted many times. V usage is TRBV5-1 and J usage is TRBJ1-2; D possibly corresponds to TRBD1 (5 bases). Germline loops: CDR1 SGHRS, CDR2 YFSETQ. V lost 4 bases, J lost 8 bases, and 15 bases lay in between. The CDR3 is made up of 13 amino acids. The CDR3 nucleotides are TGCGCCAGCAGCACCAGGGATTCCGACGGCTACACCTTC. It translates to CASSTRDSDGYTF.

The chain carries TRBV7-9 and TRBJ2-2; the D is unclear. Germline CDR1 reads SEHNR; CDR2 reads FQNEAQ (reference sequence). V lost 0 bases to trimming and J lost 5 bases, with 7 bases between them. The CDR3 is made up of 14 amino acids. The CDR3 is CASSLADRTGELFF. In DNA form, the CDR3 reads TGTGCCAGCAGCTTAGCGGATCGTACCGGGGAGCTGTTTTTT.

This clonotype was seen ten or more times. This sequence joins TRBV12-3 or TRBV12-4 and TRBJ2-7; no clear D gene. V gave up 2 bases and J gave up 3 bases, with 8 bases separating them. The CDR3 sequence is 13 residues long. CDR3 DNA: TGTGCCAGCAGTTTAACCAACTACTACGAGCAGTACTTC. It translates to CASSLTNYYEQYF.

This clonotype was observed many times. The rearrangement joins TRBV7-2 to TRBJ2-1; the D gene could be TRBD1 or TRBD2 (5 bases each). The V and J ends lost 5 bases and 0 bases respectively, with 11 bases between them. There are 15 residues in the CDR3. Per germline, CDR1 SGHTA and CDR2 FQGNSA. The CDR3 spells CASSRDGSSYNEQFF. The DNA for the CDR3 is TGTGCCAGCAGCAGGGACGGTAGCTCCTACAATGAGCAGTTCTTC. Together with reference TRBV7-2 and TRBJ2-1, the CDR3 gives the full variable domain: GAGVSQSPSNKVTEKGKDVELRCDPISGHTALYWYRQSLGQGLEFLIYFQGNSAPDKSGLPSDRFSAERTGGSVSTLTIQRTQQEDSAVYLCASSRDGSSYNEQFFGPGTRLTVL.

This clonotype has at least ten counts. The V gene is TRBV6-1, the J gene TRBJ1-1, with no clear D. The CDR3 is 11 amino acids. The germline CDR1 and CDR2 sequences are MNHNS and SASEGT. Between the trimmed V and J ends, which lost 4 bases and 0 bases, there was a span of 0 bases. CDR3 DNA sequence: TGTGCCAGCAGTGTGAACACTGAAGCTTTCTTT. This gives the protein CASSVNTEAFF.

This clonotype showed up just a few times. V gene TRBV19 combines with J gene TRBJ2-5, with 12 bases lining up with TRBD1. This CDR3 region has 16 residues. The V and J ends lost 6 bases and 4 bases, in that order; junction bases with no gene match: 9. CDR1 and CDR2 (germline): LNHDA, SQIVND (reference sequence). For the CDR3, the DNA is TGTGCCAGTAGGCCGGGGGACAGGGGGCGCGGAGAGACCCAGTACTTC. Protein: CASRPGDRGRGETQYF.

Ten or more counts support this clonotype. This chain uses TRBV2 with TRBJ1-5, with 7 positions matching TRBD1. Trimming cost V 4 bases and J 2 bases; bases outside gene matches: 8. CDR3 length: 16 amino acids. Germline CDR1 SNHLY, CDR2 FYNNEI. The CDR3 DNA reads TGTGCCAGCAGTGGACCAGGGGGAAAGGGCAATCAGCCCCAGCATTTT. Translated: CASSGPGGKGNQPQHF.

This clonotype was found many times. The rearrangement joins TRBV29-1 to TRBJ1-1; D may be TRBD1 (6 bases). The germline gives CDR1 SQVTM, CDR2 ANQGSEA. The V end lost 3 bases, the J end lost 5 bases, and 13 bases lay between the germline ends. This CDR3 is 13 amino acids long. CDR3 DNA sequence: TGCAGCGTTGACCCACAAGGGGGGACTGAAGCTTTCTTT. This codes for CSVDPQGGTEAFF.

This clonotype has a count of ten or more. The V and J genes are TRBV6-1 and TRBJ2-5, with 7 bases that match TRBD2. This CDR3 has 15 residues. CDR1 MNHNS and CDR2 SASEGT come from the germline V gene. The J segment lost 4 bases and the V segment lost 7 bases, leaving 12 bases of the junction unmatched. The CDR3: CASTPGPWTRETQYF. The CDR3 nucleotides read TGTGCCAGCACCCCCGGACCCTGGACTAGAGAGACCCAGTACTTC.

CDR3 bases: TGTGCCAGCTCACCACCGGTTTCAGAGACCCAGTACTTC. Translation gives CASSPPVSETQYF. This chain joins TRBV18 and TRBJ2-5; D is unresolved. The germline V and J ends were trimmed by 0 bases and 4 bases, with 6 bases remaining between them. This CDR3 spans 13 amino acids. Germline V lookup: CDR1 KGHSH, CDR2 LQKENI.

A word on this clonotype: A much larger clone is a single base away; this may be a read error. The chain recombines TRBV11-2 with TRBJ1-1; no clear D gene. The length of the CDR3 is 11 residues. Germline V gene sequence: CDR1 SGHAT, CDR2 FQNNGV. This CDR3 reads CASKVGTEASF. CDR3 nucleotides: TGTGCCAGCAAGGTTGGCACTGAAGCTTCCTTT.

This clonotype was recorded many times. The chain employs TRBV27 and TRBJ2-1; 9 bases map to TRBD1. V was clipped by 6 bases and J by 0 bases; unmatched bases: 6. Germline loops: CDR1 MNHEY, CDR2 SMNVEV (reference sequence). The CDR3 has 16 residues. CDR3 coding DNA: TGTGCCAGCAGAAACGGACAGGGGATCTCCTACAATGAGCAGTTCTTC. The encoded protein is CASRNGQGISYNEQFF.

The chain carries TRBV3-1 and TRBJ1-6; D remains ambiguous. The CDR3 runs 13 residues. V lost 8 bases, J lost 6 bases, and 11 bases lay in between. Per germline, CDR1 LGHDT and CDR2 YNNKEL (reference sequence). The CDR3 sequence: CASRAATNSPLHF. In nucleotides, the CDR3 is TGTGCCAGCCGGGCAGCGACTAATTCACCCCTCCACTTT.

The chain links TRBV3-1 to TRBJ1-2; D is uncertain. The CDR3 totals 16 residues. In germline, CDR1 is LGHDT, CDR2 YNNKEL (reference sequence). Between the trimmed V and J ends, which lost 1 base and 4 bases, there was a span of 16 bases. CDR3 bases: TGTGCCAGCAGCCAAGTCCCAGGAAGGCTCGGCTATGGCTACACCTTC. It specifies CASSQVPGRLGYGYTF.

The chain couples TRBV2 to TRBJ1-6; D is unclear. CDR1 and CDR2 from the germline V gene are SNHLY and FYNNEI. Trimming cost V 3 bases and J 0 bases, with 9 bases left between them. This CDR3 is built from 16 residues. The CDR3 spells CASSERVSSYNSPLHF. The CDR3, as DNA: TGTGCCAGCAGTGAGAGGGTCAGCTCCTATAATTCACCCCTCCACTTT.

This clonotype has more than one count but fewer than ten. The rearrangement joins TRBV20-1 to TRBJ2-7; 8 bases fit TRBD2. J was trimmed by 5 bases and V by 4 bases; bases with no gene match: 10. The germline gives CDR1 DFQATT, CDR2 SNEGSKA (reference sequence). The CDR3 covers 14 residues. The CDR3 here is CSAKRGLANHEQYF. The CDR3 nucleotides read TGCAGTGCTAAACGAGGACTAGCAAACCACGAGCAGTACTTC.

This clonotype was picked up many times. The chain employs TRBV12-3 or TRBV12-4 and TRBJ2-2; the D gene is possibly TRBD1 (6 bases). The length of the CDR3 is 11 residues. Trimming removed 11 bases from V and 5 bases from J, with 9 bases in between. The CDR3 DNA is TGTGCCGGTGGACAGACCGGGGAGCTGTTTTTT. Amino acids: CAGGQTGELFF.

This clonotype has at least ten counts. J is TRBJ1-2 and V is TRBV6-5, with D possibly TRBD1 on 5 matching bases. Trimming shortened V by 2 bases and J by 8 bases, and 15 bases separated the two germline ends. This CDR3 region has 14 residues. The germline V gene encodes CDR1 MNHEY and CDR2 SVGAGI. The DNA of the CDR3 is TGTGCCAGCAGTTACCGCGACAGCCGGGGCGGCTACACCTTC. As protein: CASSYRDSRGGYTF.

Ten or more counts support this clonotype. The CDR3 bases are TGTGCCAGCAGTTTATCCGACAGAAACACTGAAGCTTTCTTT. Encoded protein: CASSLSDRNTEAFF. V usage is TRBV28 and J usage is TRBJ1-1; D might be TRBD1 (5 bases). Between the trimmed V and J ends, which lost 1 base and 2 bases, there was a span of 8 bases. Germline CDR1 reads MDHEN; CDR2 reads SYDVKM. The CDR3 length is 14 residues.

Ten or more counts support this clonotype. CDR3 amino acids: CASSPRTVSNQPQHF. DNA for the CDR3: TGTGCCAGCAGCCCGAGGACAGTTAGCAATCAGCCCCAGCATTTT. J is TRBJ1-5 and V is TRBV7-3, with a possible D match to TRBD1 (6 bases). The CDR3 extends over 15 amino acids. In germline, CDR1 is SGHTA, CDR2 FQGTGA. Trimming shortened V by 5 bases and J by 0 bases, and 11 bases separated the two germline ends.